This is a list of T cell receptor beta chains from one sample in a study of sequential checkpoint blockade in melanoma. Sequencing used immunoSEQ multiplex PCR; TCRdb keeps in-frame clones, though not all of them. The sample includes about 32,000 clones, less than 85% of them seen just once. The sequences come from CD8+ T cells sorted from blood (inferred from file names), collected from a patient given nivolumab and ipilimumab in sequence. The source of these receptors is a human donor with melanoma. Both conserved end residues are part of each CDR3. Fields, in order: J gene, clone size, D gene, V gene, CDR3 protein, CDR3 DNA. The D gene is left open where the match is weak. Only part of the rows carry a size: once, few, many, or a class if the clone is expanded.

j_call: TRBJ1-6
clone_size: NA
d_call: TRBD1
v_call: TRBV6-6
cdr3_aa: CASSYTSTGDGSPLHF
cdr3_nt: TGTGCCAGCAGTTACACCTCGACAGGGGATGGTTCACCCCTCCACTTT

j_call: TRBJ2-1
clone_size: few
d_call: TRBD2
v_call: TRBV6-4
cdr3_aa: CASSKGLAGDNEQFF
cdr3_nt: TGTGCCAGCAGTAAGGGACTAGCGGGCGACAATGAGCAGTTCTTC

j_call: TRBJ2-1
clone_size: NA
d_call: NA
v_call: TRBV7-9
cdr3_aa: CASSLQTDEQFF
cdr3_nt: TGTGCCAGCAGCTTACAAACAGATGAGCAGTTCTTC

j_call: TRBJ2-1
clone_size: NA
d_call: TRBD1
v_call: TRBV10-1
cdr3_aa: CASSWDRGAYNEQFF
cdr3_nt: TGCGCCAGCAGTTGGGACAGGGGAGCCTACAATGAGCAGTTCTTC

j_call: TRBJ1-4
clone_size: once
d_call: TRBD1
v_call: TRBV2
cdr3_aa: CASSERTGYATNEKLFF
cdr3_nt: TGTGCCAGCAGTGAAAGGACAGGGTATGCAACTAATGAAAAACTGTTTTTT

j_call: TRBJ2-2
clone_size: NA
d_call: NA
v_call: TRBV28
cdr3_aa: CASSSDRRELFF
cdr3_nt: TGTGCCAGCAGTTCCGACAGGCGGGAGCTGTTTTTT

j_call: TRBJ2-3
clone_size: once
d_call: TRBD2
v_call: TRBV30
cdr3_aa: CAWSPAGVPDTQYF
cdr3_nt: TGTGCCTGGAGCCCAGCGGGGGTCCCAGATACGCAGTATTTT

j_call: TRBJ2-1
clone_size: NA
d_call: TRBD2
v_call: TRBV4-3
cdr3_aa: CASSLHLAVSYNEQFF
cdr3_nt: TGCGCCAGCAGCCTTCACCTAGCGGTAAGCTACAATGAGCAGTTCTTC

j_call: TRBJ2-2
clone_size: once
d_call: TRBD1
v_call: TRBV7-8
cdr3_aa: CASRLGTGNTGELFF
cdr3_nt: TGTGCCAGCAGATTAGGGACAGGGAACACCGGGGAGCTGTTTTTT

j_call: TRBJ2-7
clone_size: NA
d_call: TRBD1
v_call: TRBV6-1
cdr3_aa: CASSGPGQISGSYEQYF
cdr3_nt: TGTGCCAGCAGTGGGCCGGGACAGATATCTGGTTCCTACGAGCAGTACTTC

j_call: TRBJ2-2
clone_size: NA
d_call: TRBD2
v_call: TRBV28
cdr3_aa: CASSLYGLASSGELFF
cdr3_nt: TGTGCCAGCAGTTTATATGGACTAGCGAGCTCCGGGGAGCTGTTTTTT

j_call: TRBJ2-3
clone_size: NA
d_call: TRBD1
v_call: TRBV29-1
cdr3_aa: CSVGQDWNFGTDTQYF
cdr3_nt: TGCAGCGTGGGACAGGATTGGAACTTTGGCACAGATACGCAGTATTTT

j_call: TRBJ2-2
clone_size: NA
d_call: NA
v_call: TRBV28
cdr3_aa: CASSWGQNTGELFF
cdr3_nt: TGTGCCAGCAGTTGGGGACAGAACACCGGGGAGCTGTTTTTT

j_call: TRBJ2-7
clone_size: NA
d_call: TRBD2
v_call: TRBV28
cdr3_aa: CASRDPTSSALYSFYEQYF
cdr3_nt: TGTGCCAGCAGAGACCCGACTAGCTCAGCCCTATACTCCTTCTACGAGCAGTACTTC

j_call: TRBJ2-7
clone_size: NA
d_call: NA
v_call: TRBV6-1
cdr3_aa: CASSEGAWGEYEQYF
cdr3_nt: TGTGCCAGCAGTGAAGGGGCGTGGGGGGAGTACGAGCAGTACTTC

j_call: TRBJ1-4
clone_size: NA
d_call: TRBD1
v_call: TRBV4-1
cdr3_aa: CASSQDKGRGRGEKLFF
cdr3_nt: TGCGCCAGCAGCCAAGATAAGGGTAGGGGGCGAGGTGAAAAACTGTTTTTT

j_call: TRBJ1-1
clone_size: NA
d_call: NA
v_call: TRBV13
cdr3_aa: CASSLGREAFF
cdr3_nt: TGTGCCAGCAGCTTAGGTCGTGAAGCTTTCTTT